Shown below are 24 T cell receptor beta chains from a single sample sequenced in a study of shared T cell receptors in the human thymus. Data came from immunoSEQ multiplex PCR; TCRdb stores just in-frame clones and leaves some out. Of fewer than 700,000 clones listed, around 87% are singletons. These same records also appear under a second study, on human thymus T cells.

The sample taken for sequencing was thymocytes. The receptor set was obtained from a boy under two years old with a congenital heart defect.

The rearrangement uses TRBV9 and TRBJ1-2, with D unclear. CDR1 SGDLS and CDR2 YYNGEE come from the germline V gene. V was cut by 0 bases and J by 5 bases, with 11 bases left in between. There are 14 residues in the CDR3. The CDR3, as DNA: TGTGCCAGCAGCGTAGGGCAGGCACGGTATGGCTACACCTTC. As protein: CASSVGQARYGYTF.

The V and J genes are TRBV15 and TRBJ2-1, with 10 bases fitting TRBD2. The CDR3 has 16 amino acids. Germline loops: CDR1 LNHNV, CDR2 YYDKDF (reference sequence). The trim removed 1 base at V and 6 bases at J, leaving 6 bases unmatched. The DNA of the CDR3 is TGTGCCACCAGCAGAGCTCCTAGCGGGAGAGGCAATGAGCAGTTCTTC. Translating it yields CATSRAPSGRGNEQFF. The full variable domain, its missing parts supplied by reference TRBV15 and TRBJ2-1, is DAMVIQNPRYQVTQFGKPVTLSCSQTLNHNVMYWYQQKSSQAPKLLFHYYDKDFNNEADTPDNFQSRRPNTSFCFLDIRSPGLGDTAMYLCATSRAPSGRGNEQFFGPGTRLTVL.

The rearrangement links TRBV6-7 to TRBJ2-7, with 11 bases lining up with TRBD2. TRBV6-7 is identified as an open reading frame with a role that is uncertain. V gave up 2 bases and J gave up 8 bases; unmatched junction bases: 5. The CDR3 sequence is 14 residues long. This CDR3 reads CASSYLLAGDQQYF. The CDR3 nucleotides are TGTGCCAGCAGTTACCTACTAGCGGGAGACCAGCAGTACTTC.

As DNA, the CDR3 is TGTGCCAGCAGTGCCTACAGGGGACGGGGCTACGAGCAGTACTTC. Its protein product is CASSAYRGRGYEQYF. V usage is TRBV6-4 and J usage is TRBJ2-7; the match to TRBD1 covers 7 bases. Germline-derived CDR1 and CDR2 are MRHNA and SNTAGT. Trimming cost V 4 bases and J 3 bases; bases outside gene matches: 9. This CDR3 has 15 amino acids.

V usage is TRBV6-5 and J usage is TRBJ1-2; D is perhaps TRBD1 (5 bases). From germline, CDR1 is MNHEY and CDR2 SVGAGI. The CDR3 spans 15 residues. Trimming stripped 2 bases from V and 4 bases from J, with 14 bases between. CDR3 sequence (DNA): TGTGCCAGCAGTTACGATGGGGCAGGCTCCTATGGCTACACCTTC. Protein: CASSYDGAGSYGYTF.

The chain is built from TRBV7-9 and TRBJ2-3; 8 bases fit TRBD2. V lost 5 bases and J lost 3; bases outside the gene matches: 7. Germline V lookup: CDR1 SEHNR, CDR2 FQNEAQ (reference sequence). This CDR3 has 15 residues. CDR3: CASSGTGTRTDTQYF. CDR3 nucleotide sequence: TGTGCCAGCAGCGGCACCGGGACTAGAACAGATACGCAGTATTTT.

The chain couples TRBV2 to TRBJ1-1; D might be TRBD1 (5 bases). Germline V CDR1 and CDR2: SNHLY, FYNNEI. The CDR3 loop spans 10 amino acids. V was shortened by 11 bases and J by 8 bases, with 12 bases between the two germline ends. In DNA form, the CDR3 reads TGTGCCGGAGTCGCAGGGGAAGCTTTCTTT. Residues: CAGVAGEAFF.

The chain is built from TRBV6-4 and TRBJ1-2; D is unclear. V was trimmed by 10 bases and J by 8 bases, leaving 11 bases between them. Germline V CDR1 and CDR2: MRHNA, SNTAGT. The CDR3 has 10 residues. Here the CDR3 DNA reads TGTGCCATCATAAGGAGGGGCTACACCTTC. It codes for CAIIRRGYTF.

J is TRBJ1-4 and V is TRBV6-5; D remains unclear. V lost 4 bases to trimming and J lost 5 bases, with 8 bases between them. The germline CDR1 and CDR2 sequences are MNHEY and SVGAGI. This CDR3 region has 13 residues. CDR3 protein: CASSSAENEKLFF. As DNA, the CDR3 is TGTGCCAGCAGTTCCGCCGAGAATGAAAAACTGTTTTTT.

The chain combines TRBV7-8 with TRBJ2-7, with D unresolved. The germline V gene has CDR1 SGHVS and CDR2 FQNEAQ. Trimming cost V 5 bases and J 9 bases, with 14 bases left between them. This CDR3 region has 12 residues. For the CDR3, the DNA is TGTGCCAGCAGCCGCCTAGTGGGTGGGCAGTACTTC. Protein sequence: CASSRLVGGQYF.

This chain connects TRBV6-4 to TRBJ2-1, with 9 bases matching TRBD2. Germline V gene data show CDR1 as MRHNA and CDR2 as SNTAGT. V lost 4 bases to trimming and J lost 3 bases; unmatched junction nucleotides: 19. This CDR3 contains 20 residues. The CDR3 region has the DNA TGTGCCAGCAGTGCTACGTTAGGGAATTCTTCTAGCGGGGACTACAATGAGCAGTTCTTC. It specifies CASSATLGNSSSGDYNEQFF.

The J gene is TRBJ2-1, the V gene TRBV6-5, with D possibly matching TRBD2 (5 bases). There are 12 residues in the CDR3. Germline loops: CDR1 MNHEY, CDR2 SVGAGI. Between the trimmed V and J ends, which lost 5 bases and 9 bases, there was a span of 11 bases. This CDR3 is CASSKTRGEQFF. CDR3 nucleotide sequence: TGTGCCAGCAGTAAAACCCGGGGTGAGCAGTTCTTC.

This rearrangement joins TRBV5-4 to TRBJ2-2, with TRBD1 matching over 11 bases. The CDR3 totals 14 residues. V was clipped by 5 bases and J by 5 bases; unmatched bases: 2. The germline gives CDR1 SGHNT, CDR2 YYREEE (reference sequence). Here the CDR3 reads CASRRDRGTGELFF. CDR3 in DNA: TGTGCCAGCAGGCGGGACAGGGGGACCGGGGAGCTGTTTTTT.

V is TRBV10-2 and J is TRBJ2-3; TRBD2 matches 13 bases. The CDR3 spans 16 residues. V dropped 4 bases and J dropped 5; count of bases not matched to a gene: 6. Germline-derived CDR1 and CDR2 are WSHSY and SAAADI. CDR3 nucleotides: TGCGCCAGCAGTGGGACTAGCGGGAGATGGTTAGATACGCAGTATTTT. It encodes CASSGTSGRWLDTQYF.

The J gene is TRBJ2-1, the V gene TRBV27; 15 bases align to TRBD2. CDR1 MNHEY and CDR2 SMNVEV come from the germline V gene (reference sequence). V dropped 2 bases and J dropped 6; count of bases not matched to a gene: 8. This CDR3 has 18 residues. CDR3 region: CASSLGGTSGRWVNEQFF. CDR3 DNA sequence: TGTGCCAGCAGTTTAGGTGGGACTAGCGGGAGGTGGGTCAATGAGCAGTTCTTC.

The chain combines TRBV19 with TRBJ2-2, with 10 bases aligning to TRBD1. The J segment lost 2 bases and the V segment lost 10 bases, leaving 7 bases of the junction unmatched. CDR3 length: 15 residues. Germline values: CDR1 LNHDA, CDR2 SQIVND (reference sequence). The CDR3 protein is CATRDRGPNTGELFF. In nucleotides, the CDR3 is TGTGCCACCCGGGACAGGGGACCAAACACCGGGGAGCTGTTTTTT.

The rearrangement links TRBV29-1 to TRBJ1-1, with D possibly being TRBD1 (6 bases). V was pared by 0 bases and J by 1 base, with 9 bases between. This CDR3 region has 14 residues. Germline CDR1 SQVTM, CDR2 ANQGSEA. The CDR3 loop reads CSVEDDRRNTEAFF. The CDR3 coding sequence is TGCAGCGTTGAAGATGACAGGCGGAACACTGAAGCTTTCTTT.

The rearrangement links TRBV10-1 to TRBJ2-1, with a possible D match to TRBD2 (5 bases). V lost 4 bases and J lost 1, with 8 bases in between. In germline, CDR1 is WNHNN, CDR2 SYGVQD (reference sequence). The CDR3 extends over 14 amino acids. CDR3 residues: CASSAGVSYNEQFF. CDR3 nucleotides: TGCGCCAGCAGTGCCGGGGTATCCTACAATGAGCAGTTCTTC.

The chain employs TRBV5-4 and TRBJ2-3; D may be TRBD2 (5 bases). The CDR3 is 16 amino acids. Germline V gene sequence: CDR1 SGHNT, CDR2 YYREEE (reference sequence). Trimming removed 4 bases from V and 4 bases from J, with 19 bases in between. CDR3 bases: TGTGCCAGCAGCCCTGGAGGACCCTCGGAACCAGATACGCAGTATTTT. Its translation: CASSPGGPSEPDTQYF. Full variable domain (missing parts from reference TRBV5-4 and TRBJ2-3): ETGVTQSPTHLIKTRGQQVTLRCSSQSGHNTVSWYQQALGQGPQFIFQYYREEENGRGNFPPRFSGLQFPNYSSELNVNALELDDSALYLCASSPGGPSEPDTQYFGPGTRLTVL.

This clone showed up just a few times. V is TRBV5-4 and J is TRBJ2-1, with 9 bases aligning to TRBD2. Losses at the gene ends were 6 bases for V and 4 bases for J; bases not matched to a gene: 5. Germline V gene data show CDR1 as SGHNT and CDR2 as YYREEE (reference sequence). The CDR3 has 14 amino acids. This chain's CDR3 is CASTKAGGYNEQFF. The DNA for the CDR3 is TGTGCCAGCACAAAAGCGGGAGGTTACAATGAGCAGTTCTTC. Variable domain in full (rest from reference TRBV5-4 and TRBJ2-1): ETGVTQSPTHLIKTRGQQVTLRCSSQSGHNTVSWYQQALGQGPQFIFQYYREEENGRGNFPPRFSGLQFPNYSSELNVNALELDDSALYLCASTKAGGYNEQFFGPGTRLTVL.

The chain is built from TRBV28 and TRBJ2-2; 7 positions agree with TRBD2. Per germline, CDR1 MDHEN and CDR2 SYDVKM. The CDR3 spans 15 residues. Trimming took 5 bases from V and 8 from J; bases not matched to a gene: 11. The chain's CDR3 is CASSPLAVGRGELFF. The CDR3 DNA reads as TGTGCCAGCAGTCCCCTAGCGGTAGGCCGAGGGGAGCTGTTTTTT.

The chain links TRBV27 to TRBJ2-1; 9 nucleotides line up with TRBD2. The CDR3 is made up of 17 amino acids. Germline V lookup: CDR1 MNHEY, CDR2 SMNVEV (reference sequence). Trimming took 4 bases from V and 7 from J; bases not matched to a gene: 14. The CDR3: CASSYIHLAGKTNEQFF. CDR3 DNA: TGTGCCAGCAGTTACATCCATCTAGCGGGGAAAACGAATGAGCAGTTCTTC.

The chain's CDR3 is CASSHHESFNYEQYF. As DNA, the CDR3 is TGCGCCAGCAGTCACCACGAGAGTTTTAACTACGAGCAGTACTTC. This sequence joins TRBV23-1 and TRBJ2-7, with D uncertain. TRBV23-1 is annotated as an ORF whose role is uncertain. Trimming shortened V by 3 bases and J by 3 bases, and 15 bases separated the two germline ends. The CDR3 totals 15 residues.

The chain couples TRBV7-8 to TRBJ2-5, with 9 bases matching TRBD1. The CDR3 length is 17 residues. V dropped 5 bases and J dropped 5; count of bases not matched to a gene: 15. Germline values: CDR1 SGHVS, CDR2 FQNEAQ. For the CDR3, the DNA is TGTGCCAGCAGCCCCGCGGCCCGGGGACAGGGTAAGGAGACCCAGTACTTC. It specifies CASSPAARGQGKETQYF.